The T cell receptor beta chain described here comes from a study of blood T cell repertoires in COVID-19. Across the study: Researchers got acute and convalescent COVID-19 samples from the United States, Italy and Spain. From T cells, B-cell-depleted T cells, or PBMCs came the material, which was cDNA or gDNA.

Germline lookup yields CDR1 MDHEN and CDR2 SYDVKM. The CDR3 has 13 amino acids. V gave up 3 bases and J gave up 5 bases, with 10 bases separating them. In the original processing: Amplification of reference gene primers was used by the study to estimate nucleated cell counts. Method: immunoSEQ multiplex PCR; TCRdb's copy keeps in-frame clones and lacks some. The V and J calls and clone size are taken from that table; D and trimming were inferred from the DNA. Altogether roughly 200,000 clones are present, over 75% being singletons, with the ten largest covering approximately 9.9%. The rearrangement links TRBV28 to TRBJ2-5, with D unclear. Sample: peripheral blood. The sequence came from a human donor with active or convalescent COVID-19. The donor label of this sample is uncertain. CDR3 DNA: TGTGCCAGCAGTTTCTACACCGGGGAGACCCAGTACTTC. As protein: CASSFYTGETQYF. Full variable domain (remainder filled in from reference TRBV28 and TRBJ2-5): DVKVTQSSRYLVKRTGEKVFLECVQDMDHENMFWYRQDPGLGLRLIYFSYDVKMKEKGDIPEGYSVSREKKERFSLILESASTNQTSMYLCASSFYTGETQYFGPGTRLLVL.